Sequencing of this T cell receptor beta chain was carried out in a study of response to subunit inactivated influenza vaccine. TCRdb reprocessed the RT-PCR reads with MiXCR, giving one entry per CDR3 protein. The sample lists about 570,000 distinct CDR3 sequences, approximately 10% occurring once. This clonotype was recorded a few times. Trimming shortened V by 4 bases and J by 4 bases, and 19 bases separated the two germline ends. Germline CDR1 reads SGHRS; CDR2 reads YFSETQ. The CDR3 totals 16 residues. These data were likewise used in another study, on T cells expressing NK-cell markers. That work adds: 5'RACE template switching with UMIs generated TCR beta cDNA. Seven of eight sequenced donors tested HCMV-seropositive; one tested seronegative. Several of the experiments relied on an anti-gamma-delta TCR antibody so that only alpha-beta TCR T cells were sorted. The CD3+CD56-NKG2C+ fraction of a handful of donors was also led by these clonotypes.

The sample in question was PBMCs from blood, obtained on the day of vaccination. V usage is TRBV5-1 and J usage is TRBJ2-3; D is tentatively TRBD1 or TRBD2 (6 bases each). The TCR originated in a man aged 50-60 years who received an inactivated influenza vaccine. The CDR3 protein is CASSPPSPGAADTQYF. Here the CDR3 DNA reads TGCGCCAGCAGCCCTCCTAGTCCGGGGGCGGCAGATACGCAGTATTTT.